This T cell receptor beta chain is from a study of PD-1 blockade in classical Hodgkin lymphoma. The wider study: Every 2 weeks, patients got 3 mg/kg intravenous nivolumab.

Generated by immunoSEQ multiplex PCR, the TCRdb table keeps only in-frame clones and is missing some. The sample records about 6,000 clones, over 65% being singletons. Autologous stem cell transplantation was followed by relapse in every patient, and brentuximab vedotin exposure varied. Applied to thawed PBMCs, magnetic negative selection was the method used to isolate CD8+ T cells. V was cut by 0 bases and J by 8 bases, with 9 bases left in between. The CDR3 runs to 14 residues. CDR1 is SGHDT and CDR2 is YYEEEE in the germline V gene. The specimen was CD8+ T cells from blood, collected at baseline. The sequence came from a human donor with classical Hodgkin lymphoma. The chain combines TRBV5-6 with TRBJ1-6, with unresolved D. The CDR3 is CASSLEWADSPLHF. CDR3 DNA: TGTGCCAGCAGCTTGGAATGGGCCGATTCACCCCTCCACTTT.